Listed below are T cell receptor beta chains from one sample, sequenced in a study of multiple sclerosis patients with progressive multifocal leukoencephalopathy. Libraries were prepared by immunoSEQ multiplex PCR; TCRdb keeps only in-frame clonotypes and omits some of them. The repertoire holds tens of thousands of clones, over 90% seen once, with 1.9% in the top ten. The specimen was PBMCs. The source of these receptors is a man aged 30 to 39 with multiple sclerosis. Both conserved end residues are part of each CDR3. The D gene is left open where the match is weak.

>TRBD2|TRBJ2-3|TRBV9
CASSVEAGVSDTQYF
TGTGCCAGCAGCGTAGAAGCGGGAGTGTCAGATACGCAGTATTTT
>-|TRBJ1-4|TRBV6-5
CASSYSGPILNEKLFF
TGTGCCAGCAGTTACTCAGGACCGATACTTAATGAAAAACTGTTTTTT
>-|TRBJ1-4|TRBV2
CASRKVWSTNEKLFF
TGTGCCAGCAGGAAGGTTTGGAGCACTAATGAAAAACTGTTTTTT
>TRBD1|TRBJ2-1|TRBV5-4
CASSLKQGPNEQFF
TGTGCCAGCAGCCTCAAACAGGGGCCAAATGAGCAGTTCTTC
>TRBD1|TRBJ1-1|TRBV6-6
CASTLGIQGGGTEAFF
TGTGCCAGCACCCTAGGGATCCAGGGGGGCGGCACTGAAGCTTTCTTT
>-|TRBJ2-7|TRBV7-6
CASSSIGGSYEQYF
TGTGCCAGCAGCTCTATTGGGGGGTCCTACGAGCAGTACTTC
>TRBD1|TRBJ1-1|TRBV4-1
CASSQARTGTEAFF
TGCGCCAGCAGCCAAGCTAGGACAGGCACTGAAGCTTTCTTT
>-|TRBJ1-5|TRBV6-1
CASSWDRISNQPQHF
TGTGCCAGCAGTTGGGACCGAATTAGCAATCAGCCCCAGCATTTT
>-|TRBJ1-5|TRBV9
CASSLEGTSNQPQHF
TGTGCCAGCAGCCTCGAGGGGACTAGCAATCAGCCCCAGCATTTT
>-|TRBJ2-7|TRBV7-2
CASSSSPTYEQYF
TGTGCCAGCAGCTCCTCCCCTACCTACGAGCAGTACTTC
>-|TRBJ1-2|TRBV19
CASSIAQSPNYGYTF
TGTGCCAGTAGTATAGCCCAGTCCCCTAACTATGGCTACACCTTC
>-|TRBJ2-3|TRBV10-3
CAIKAAGTDTQYF
TGTGCCATCAAGGCTGCGGGCACAGATACGCAGTATTTT
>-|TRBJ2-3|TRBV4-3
CASSPWETGLTDTQYF
TGCGCCAGCAGCCCCTGGGAGACAGGTCTCACAGATACGCAGTATTTT
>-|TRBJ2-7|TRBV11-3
CASSPDPDHYEQYF
TGTGCCAGCAGCCCCGACCCGGACCACTACGAGCAGTACTTC
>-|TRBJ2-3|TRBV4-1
CASSQERTPGADTQYF
TGTGCCAGCAGCCAAGAAAGGACTCCCGGGGCAGATACGCAGTATTTT